This note documents a single T cell receptor (beta chain) sequence. The data derive from a study of memory CD4+ T cells and cytomegalovirus serostatus. Whole-study context: Donors were healthy Belgian adults, 9 CMV seropositive and approximately 23 seronegative.

In the source study's methods: After removing out-of-frame reads, around 2,000,000 distinct TCRbeta sequences remained. Profiled with immunoSEQ multiplex PCR; TCRdb holds only in-frame clones, not every one. The D gene and trimming were derived from the DNA, and the V and J assignments and clone size from that table. The table shows approximately 61,000 clones, with 80% to 85% occurring only once. This CDR3 region has 15 residues. The ends were cut back, 4 bases at V and 0 bases at J, with 10 bases in the middle. Germline CDR1 is LNHDA and CDR2 is SQIVND (reference sequence). Single viable CD3+CD4+CD8-CD45RO+ cells were sorted as the memory CD4+ T cells.

This receptor was identified in an adult in good health and CMV-seronegative. The sample consisted of memory CD4+ T cells from blood. The rearrangement links TRBV19 to TRBJ1-3, with D unresolved. CDR3 in amino acids: CASSRSLSSGNTIYF. CDR3 sequence (DNA): TGTGCCAGTAGTAGGAGCCTTAGCTCTGGAAACACCATATATTTT.